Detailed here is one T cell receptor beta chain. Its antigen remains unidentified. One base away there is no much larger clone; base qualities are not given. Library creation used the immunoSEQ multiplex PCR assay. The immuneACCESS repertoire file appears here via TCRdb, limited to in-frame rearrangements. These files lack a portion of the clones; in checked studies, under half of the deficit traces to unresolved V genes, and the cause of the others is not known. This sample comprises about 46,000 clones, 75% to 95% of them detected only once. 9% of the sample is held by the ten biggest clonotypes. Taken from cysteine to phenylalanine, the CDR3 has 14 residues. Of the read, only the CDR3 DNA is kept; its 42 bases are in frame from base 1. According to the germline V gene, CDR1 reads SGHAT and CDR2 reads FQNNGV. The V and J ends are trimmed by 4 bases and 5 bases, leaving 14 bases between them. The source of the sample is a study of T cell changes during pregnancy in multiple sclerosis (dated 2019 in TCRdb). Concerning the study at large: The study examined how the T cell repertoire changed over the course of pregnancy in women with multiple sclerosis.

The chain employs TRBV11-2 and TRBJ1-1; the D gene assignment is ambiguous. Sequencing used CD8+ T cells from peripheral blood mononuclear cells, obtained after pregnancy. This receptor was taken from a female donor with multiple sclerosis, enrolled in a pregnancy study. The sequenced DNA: TGTGCCAGCAGCTCAATTGTTCAGGTAACTGAAGCTTTCTTT. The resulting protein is CASSSIVQVTEAFF.